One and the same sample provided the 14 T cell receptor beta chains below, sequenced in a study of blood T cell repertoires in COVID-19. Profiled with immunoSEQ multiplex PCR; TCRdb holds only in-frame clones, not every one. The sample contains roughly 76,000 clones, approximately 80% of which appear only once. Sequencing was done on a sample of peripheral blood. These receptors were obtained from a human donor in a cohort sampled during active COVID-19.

The CDR3 DNA is TGTGCCAGCAGCTTCAGACAGGCCCGACGGGACTATGGCTACACCTTC. It codes for CASSFRQARRDYGYTF. This rearrangement joins TRBV5-6 to TRBJ1-2, with D perhaps matching TRBD1 (6 bases). CDR1 is SGHDT, CDR2 YYEEEE, per germline. Deletions cut 2 bases from V and 3 bases from J, with 17 bases between. The CDR3 length is 16 residues.

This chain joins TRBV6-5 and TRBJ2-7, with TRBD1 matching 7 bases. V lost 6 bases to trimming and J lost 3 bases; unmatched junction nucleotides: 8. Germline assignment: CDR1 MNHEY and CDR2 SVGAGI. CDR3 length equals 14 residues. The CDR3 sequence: CASSERQGVYEQYF. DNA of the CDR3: TGTGCCAGCAGCGAGCGACAGGGAGTCTACGAGCAGTACTTC.

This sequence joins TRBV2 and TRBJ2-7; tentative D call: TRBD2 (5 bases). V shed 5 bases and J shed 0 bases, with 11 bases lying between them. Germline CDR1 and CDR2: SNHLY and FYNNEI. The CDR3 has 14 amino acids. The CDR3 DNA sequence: TGTGCCAGCAGTTGGGCAGCGGACTCCTACGAGCAGTACTTC. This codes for CASSWAADSYEQYF.

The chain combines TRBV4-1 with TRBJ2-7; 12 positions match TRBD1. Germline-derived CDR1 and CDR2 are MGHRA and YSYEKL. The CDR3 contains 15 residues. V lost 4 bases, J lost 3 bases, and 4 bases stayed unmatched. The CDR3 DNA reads TGCGCCAGCAGCCCCGGGACAGGGGGCTACTACGAGCAGTACTTC. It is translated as CASSPGTGGYYEQYF.

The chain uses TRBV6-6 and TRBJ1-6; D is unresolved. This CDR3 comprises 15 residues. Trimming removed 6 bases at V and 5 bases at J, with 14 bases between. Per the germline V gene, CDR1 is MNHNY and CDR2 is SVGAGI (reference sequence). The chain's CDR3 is CASSPSGEDNSPLHF. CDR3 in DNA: TGTGCCAGCAGCCCCAGTGGGGAGGATAATTCACCCCTCCACTTT.

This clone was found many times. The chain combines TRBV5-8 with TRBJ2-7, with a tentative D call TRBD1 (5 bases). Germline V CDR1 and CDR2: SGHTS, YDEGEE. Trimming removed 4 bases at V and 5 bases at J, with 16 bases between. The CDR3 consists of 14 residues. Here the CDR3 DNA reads TGTGCCAGCAGCCCGGTGGTCAGGGCTCACGAGCAGTACTTC. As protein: CASSPVVRAHEQYF.

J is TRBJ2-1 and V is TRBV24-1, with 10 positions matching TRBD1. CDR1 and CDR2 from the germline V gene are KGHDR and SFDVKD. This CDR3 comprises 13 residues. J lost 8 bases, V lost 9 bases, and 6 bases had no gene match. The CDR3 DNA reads TGTGCCACCGGGGGACAGGGGACCGATGAGCAGTTCTTC. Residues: CATGGQGTDEQFF.

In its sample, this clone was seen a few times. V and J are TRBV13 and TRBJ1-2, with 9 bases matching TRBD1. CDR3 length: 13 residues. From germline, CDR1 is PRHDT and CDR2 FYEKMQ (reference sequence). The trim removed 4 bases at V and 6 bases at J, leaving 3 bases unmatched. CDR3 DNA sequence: TGTGCCAGCAGCTCTCGGACAGGGGATGGCTACACCTTC. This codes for CASSSRTGDGYTF.

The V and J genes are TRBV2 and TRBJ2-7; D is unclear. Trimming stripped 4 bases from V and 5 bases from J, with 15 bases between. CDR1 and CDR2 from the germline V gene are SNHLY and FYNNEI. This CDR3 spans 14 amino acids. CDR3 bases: TGTGCCAGCAGTGTTCACGCCAGGTCCCACGAGCAGTACTTC. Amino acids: CASSVHARSHEQYF. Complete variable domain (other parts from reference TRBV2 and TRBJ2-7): EPEVTQTPSHQVTQMGQEVILRCVPISNHLYFYWYRQILGQKVEFLVSFYNNEISEKSEIFDDQFSVERPDGSNFTLKIRSTKLEDSAMYFCASSVHARSHEQYFGPGTRLTVT.

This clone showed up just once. CDR3 sequence: CASTGLMAGTNRQETQYF. CDR3 DNA sequence: TGTGCCAGCACTGGATTGATGGCCGGGACAAACCGTCAAGAGACCCAGTACTTC. The V and J genes are TRBV2 and TRBJ2-5; a weak D match, TRBD1 (6 bases). V was cut by 7 bases and J by 2 bases, with 26 bases left in between. The germline V gene encodes CDR1 SNHLY and CDR2 FYNNEI. The CDR3 is 18 residues long.

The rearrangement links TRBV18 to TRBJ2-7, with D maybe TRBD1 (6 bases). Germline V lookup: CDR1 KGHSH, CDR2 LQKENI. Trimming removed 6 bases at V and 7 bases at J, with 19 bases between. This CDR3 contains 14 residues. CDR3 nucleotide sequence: TGTGCCAGCTCTTCCACGGGGACACTTATTGAGCAGTACTTC. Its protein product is CASSSTGTLIEQYF.

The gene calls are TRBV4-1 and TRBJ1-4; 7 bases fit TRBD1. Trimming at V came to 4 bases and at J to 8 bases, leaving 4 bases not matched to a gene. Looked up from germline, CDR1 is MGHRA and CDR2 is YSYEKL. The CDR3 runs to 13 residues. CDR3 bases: TGCGCCAGCAGCCGCCTGACAGGGGAAAAACTGTTTTTT. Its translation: CASSRLTGEKLFF.

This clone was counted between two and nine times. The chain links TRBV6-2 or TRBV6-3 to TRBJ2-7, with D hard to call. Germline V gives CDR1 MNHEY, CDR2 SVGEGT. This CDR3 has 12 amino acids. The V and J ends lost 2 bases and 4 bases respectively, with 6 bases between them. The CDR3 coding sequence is TGTGCCAGCAGTTACGAGAATTACGAGCAGTACTTC. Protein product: CASSYENYEQYF.

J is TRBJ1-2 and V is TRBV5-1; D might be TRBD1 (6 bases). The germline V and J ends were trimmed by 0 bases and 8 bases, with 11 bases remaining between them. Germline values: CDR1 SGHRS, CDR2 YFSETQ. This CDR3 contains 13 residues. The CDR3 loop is CASSLDRVAGYTF. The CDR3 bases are TGCGCCAGCAGCTTGGACAGGGTAGCCGGCTACACCTTC.